These T cell receptor beta chains were read from a single sample in a study of shared clonotypes between healthy human individuals. The assay was immunoSEQ multiplex PCR, and TCRdb's table has in-frame clones only and misses some. The sample shows 1.5 million to 1.9 million clones, approximately 98% of them seen only once. The sample comprised naive CD4+ T cells sorted from blood. Receptors originate from a man aged 30 to 39 in good health. The CDR3 runs from the conserved cysteine through the conserved F or W. D genes are given only for firm matches. Not every row has a clone size; where given, it reads once, few, many or a size class.

DNA: TGTGCCAGCAGACGGACTAGCGGGAGGGATACGCAGTATTTT; CDR3: CASRRTSGRDTQYF; J: TRBJ2-3; length: 14; V: TRBV6-1; D: TRBD2; size: -
DNA: TGTGCCAGCAGCTCCCTACCAGACAACCCCTACGAGCAGTACTTC; CDR3: CASSSLPDNPYEQYF; J: TRBJ2-7; length: 15; V: TRBV11-2; D: -; size: -
DNA: TGTGCCAGCAGCCCACTAGCGGGAGGTGCAAATGAGCAGTTCTTC; CDR3: CASSPLAGGANEQFF; J: TRBJ2-1; length: 15; V: TRBV9; D: TRBD2; size: -
DNA: TGCGCCAGCAGCTTGACTCCGGGTGGGGAGACCCAGTACTTC; CDR3: CASSLTPGGETQYF; J: TRBJ2-5; length: 14; V: TRBV5-1; D: -; size: -
DNA: TGTGCCAGCAGCTTTAGGGGGGCTCATGGCTACACCTTC; CDR3: CASSFRGAHGYTF; J: TRBJ1-2; length: 13; V: TRBV5-4; D: -; size: -
DNA: TGTGCCAGCAGCCCTACGGGTAACTCCTACAATGAGCAGTTCTTC; CDR3: CASSPTGNSYNEQFF; J: TRBJ2-1; length: 15; V: TRBV7-2; D: -; size: -
DNA: TGTGCCACCAGCACCATCTCTAGTTACGAGCAGTACTTC; CDR3: CATSTISSYEQYF; J: TRBJ2-7; length: 13; V: TRBV15; D: -; size: -
DNA: TGTGCCAGCAGCTCCGGACACAGGGGGCCCTCTGGAAACACCATATATTTT; CDR3: CASSSGHRGPSGNTIYF; J: TRBJ1-3; length: 17; V: TRBV7-6; D: TRBD1; size: -
DNA: TGTGCCAGCAGCTTAGCAATCGGACAGGCTAACCAAGAGACCCAGTACTTC; CDR3: CASSLAIGQANQETQYF; J: TRBJ2-5; length: 17; V: TRBV7-9; D: TRBD1; size: -
DNA: TGTGCCAGCAGTCTTCCGGGGGCCCAGACGGGAACCGGGGAGCTGTTTTTT; CDR3: CASSLPGAQTGTGELFF; J: TRBJ2-2; length: 17; V: TRBV28; D: -; size: -
DNA: TGTGCCAGCAGCGGCGAGGGGTCGTACGAGCAGTACTTC; CDR3: CASSGEGSYEQYF; J: TRBJ2-7; length: 13; V: TRBV11-3; D: -; size: -
DNA: TGTGCCAGCAGCCCGCTAGAGGCCCATGGGGAGACCCAGTACTTC; CDR3: CASSPLEAHGETQYF; J: TRBJ2-5; length: 15; V: TRBV14; D: -; size: -
DNA: TGTGCCAGCAGTTGGTCGACAGGGATGACTGAAGCTTTCTTT; CDR3: CASSWSTGMTEAFF; J: TRBJ1-1; length: 14; V: TRBV6-6; D: TRBD1; size: -
DNA: TGCAGCGGGCAACGGGATACCACCACCAATGAGCAGTTCTTC; CDR3: CSGQRDTTTNEQFF; J: TRBJ2-1; length: 14; V: TRBV29-1; D: -; size: once
DNA: TGCAGCGCGACCCGGGACAGAGAGGGATATGGCTACACCTTC; CDR3: CSATRDREGYGYTF; J: TRBJ1-2; length: 14; V: TRBV29-1; D: TRBD1; size: -
DNA: TGCGCCAGCAGCCAAGACCGGGCTTCCTACGAGCAGTACTTC; CDR3: CASSQDRASYEQYF; J: TRBJ2-7; length: 14; V: TRBV4-1; D: -; size: -
DNA: TGCGCCAGCAGGCGGGAGAGAGAGACCCAGTACTTC; CDR3: CASRRERETQYF; J: TRBJ2-5; length: 12; V: TRBV10-2; D: TRBD2; size: -
DNA: TGTGCCAGCAGTTACAGCAGGAGTACGCAGTATTTT; CDR3: CASSYSRSTQYF; J: TRBJ2-3; length: 12; V: TRBV6-5; D: -; size: -
DNA: TGTGCCAGCAGGGAAGGGCGGACCGGACGCTATGGCTACACCTTC; CDR3: CASREGRTGRYGYTF; J: TRBJ1-2; length: 15; V: TRBV5-4; D: -; size: -
DNA: TGTGCCAGCAGCCCCATTGCGGGAGCTTTCTTT; CDR3: CASSPIAGAFF; J: TRBJ1-1; length: 11; V: TRBV14; D: -; size: -
DNA: TGCGCCAGCAGCCAAGAAGAAGCCGCCGGGGGCCCTGGAAACACCATATATTTT; CDR3: CASSQEEAAGGPGNTIYF; J: TRBJ1-3; length: 18; V: TRBV4-1; D: -; size: -
DNA: TGTGCCAGCACCCCTAGCGGACAAGAGACCCAGTACTTC; CDR3: CASTPSGQETQYF; J: TRBJ2-5; length: 13; V: TRBV6-5; D: TRBD2; size: -
DNA: TGCGCCAGCAGCGAGCGGGAGTCGGTCACCGGGGAGCTGTTTTTT; CDR3: CASSERESVTGELFF; J: TRBJ2-2; length: 15; V: TRBV5-1; D: TRBD2; size: -
DNA: TGTGCCAGCAGCTTGGAGGGGGCTAGCGGATTACGCGAGCAGTACTTC; CDR3: CASSLEGASGLREQYF; J: TRBJ2-7; length: 16; V: TRBV5-4; D: -; size: -
DNA: TGTGCCAGCAGTTCCCCCCGGACACCGAAAACAGATACGCAGTATTTT; CDR3: CASSSPRTPKTDTQYF; J: TRBJ2-3; length: 16; V: TRBV28; D: -; size: -
DNA: TGTGCCAGCAGTCCTGGGACTAGCAGTCTTTACAATGAGCAGTTCTTC; CDR3: CASSPGTSSLYNEQFF; J: TRBJ2-1; length: 16; V: TRBV2; D: TRBD2; size: -
DNA: TGTGCCAGCAGCTTAACCCCGTCGACCTACAATGAGCAGTTCTTC; CDR3: CASSLTPSTYNEQFF; J: TRBJ2-1; length: 15; V: TRBV7-3; D: -; size: -
DNA: TGTGCCAGCATCCGAACTATGAGGGTTGGTGGGGGCTCTGGGGCCAACGTCCTGACTTTC; CDR3: CASIRTMRVGGGSGANVLTF; J: TRBJ2-6; length: 20; V: TRBV2; D: -; size: -
DNA: TGTGCCAGCAGTTACCAACTGCAGGTGGGCACTGAAGCTTTCTTT; CDR3: CASSYQLQVGTEAFF; J: TRBJ1-1; length: 15; V: TRBV6-5; D: -; size: once
DNA: TGTGCCAGCTCACGTTTACCTTCAGGGTTGAGCTCCTACAATGAGCAGTTCTTC; CDR3: CASSRLPSGLSSYNEQFF; J: TRBJ2-1; length: 18; V: TRBV18; D: -; size: -
DNA: TGTGCCAGCAGCTTAGCGGTACTAGGGAGCACAGATACGCAGTATTTT; CDR3: CASSLAVLGSTDTQYF; J: TRBJ2-3; length: 16; V: TRBV7-2; D: -; size: -
DNA: TGTGCCAGCAGTTCATCGAGAGCTTTGCAAGAGACCCAGTACTTC; CDR3: CASSSSRALQETQYF; J: TRBJ2-5; length: 15; V: TRBV6-5; D: -; size: -
DNA: TGTGCCAGCAGTTTCGATGGAGGCCCGGTGGGGACAGATACGCAGTATTTT; CDR3: CASSFDGGPVGTDTQYF; J: TRBJ2-3; length: 17; V: TRBV25-1; D: -; size: -
DNA: TGTGCCAGCAGCTACAGAGATTCTAGCACAGATACGCAGTATTTT; CDR3: CASSYRDSSTDTQYF; J: TRBJ2-3; length: 15; V: TRBV7-9; D: -; size: -
DNA: TGTGCCAGCAGTGAAGACCCCCGTAGCAATCAGCCCCAGCATTTT; CDR3: CASSEDPRSNQPQHF; J: TRBJ1-5; length: 15; V: TRBV2; D: -; size: -
DNA: TGTGCCAGCAGGCCGGACAGGGACACCCAAGAGACCCAGTACTTC; CDR3: CASRPDRDTQETQYF; J: TRBJ2-5; length: 15; V: TRBV2; D: TRBD1; size: once
DNA: TGTGCCAGCAGTTTCCGAGGGACTAGCGAATACGAGCAGTACTTC; CDR3: CASSFRGTSEYEQYF; J: TRBJ2-7; length: 15; V: TRBV27; D: TRBD2; size: -
DNA: TGTGCCAGCAGTGCCCGGGTCGGGAACACTGAAGCTTTCTTT; CDR3: CASSARVGNTEAFF; J: TRBJ1-1; length: 14; V: TRBV6-1; D: -; size: -
DNA: TGTGCCAGCAGCGTAACGGGGGTGGCAGATACGCAGTATTTT; CDR3: CASSVTGVADTQYF; J: TRBJ2-3; length: 14; V: TRBV9; D: -; size: -
DNA: TGTGCCAGCAGTGGAACCGGGACCTGGTTATTTTCGACCTTC; CDR3: CASSGTGTWLFSTF; J: TRBJ1-2; length: 14; V: TRBV28; D: -; size: -